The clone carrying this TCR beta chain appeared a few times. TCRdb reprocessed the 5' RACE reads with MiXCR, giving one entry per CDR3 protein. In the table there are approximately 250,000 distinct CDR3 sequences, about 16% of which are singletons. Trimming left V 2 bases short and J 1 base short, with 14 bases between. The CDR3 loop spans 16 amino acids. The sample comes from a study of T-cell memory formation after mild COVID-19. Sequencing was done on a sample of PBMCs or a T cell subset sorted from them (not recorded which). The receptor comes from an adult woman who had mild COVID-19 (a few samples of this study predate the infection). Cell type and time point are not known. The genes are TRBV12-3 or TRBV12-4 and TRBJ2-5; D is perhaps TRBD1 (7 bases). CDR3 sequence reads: CASSLRQGGIQETQYF. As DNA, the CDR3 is TGTGCCAGCAGTTTACGACAGGGAGGTATCCAAGAGACCCAGTACTTC.